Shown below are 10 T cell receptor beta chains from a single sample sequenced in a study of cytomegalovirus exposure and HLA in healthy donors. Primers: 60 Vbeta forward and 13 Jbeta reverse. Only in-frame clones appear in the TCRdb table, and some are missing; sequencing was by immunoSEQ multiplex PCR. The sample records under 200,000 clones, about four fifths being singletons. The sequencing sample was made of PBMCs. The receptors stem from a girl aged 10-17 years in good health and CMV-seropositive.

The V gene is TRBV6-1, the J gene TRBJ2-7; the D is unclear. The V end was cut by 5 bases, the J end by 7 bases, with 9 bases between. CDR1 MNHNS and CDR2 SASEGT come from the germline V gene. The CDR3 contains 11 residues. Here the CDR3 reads CASSIYWEQYF. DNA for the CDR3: TGTGCCAGCAGTATATACTGGGAGCAGTACTTC.

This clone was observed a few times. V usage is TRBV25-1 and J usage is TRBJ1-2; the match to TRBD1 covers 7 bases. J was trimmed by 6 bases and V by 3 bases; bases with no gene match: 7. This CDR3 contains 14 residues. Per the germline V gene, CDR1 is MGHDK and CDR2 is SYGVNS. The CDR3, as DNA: TGTGCCAGCAGTGAGATGGGACAGCGAAATGGCTACACCTTC. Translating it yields CASSEMGQRNGYTF.

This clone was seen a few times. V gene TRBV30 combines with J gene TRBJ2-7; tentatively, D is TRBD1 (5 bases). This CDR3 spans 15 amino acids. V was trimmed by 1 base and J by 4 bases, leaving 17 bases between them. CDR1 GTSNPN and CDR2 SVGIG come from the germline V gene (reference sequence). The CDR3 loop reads CAWSARVLPSYEQYF. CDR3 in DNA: TGTGCCTGGAGTGCCAGGGTGCTCCCTTCTTACGAGCAGTACTTC.

CDR3 nucleotide sequence: TGTGCCAGCAGTACAGGGGGCAGAGACGGGGAGCTGTTTTTT. Amino acid sequence: CASSTGGRDGELFF. J is TRBJ2-2 and V is TRBV9; 9 bases are shared with TRBD1. The junction had 6 bases not matched to a gene; V was cut back by 5 bases and J by 7 bases. The CDR3 has 14 amino acids. Germline V lookup: CDR1 SGDLS, CDR2 YYNGEE.

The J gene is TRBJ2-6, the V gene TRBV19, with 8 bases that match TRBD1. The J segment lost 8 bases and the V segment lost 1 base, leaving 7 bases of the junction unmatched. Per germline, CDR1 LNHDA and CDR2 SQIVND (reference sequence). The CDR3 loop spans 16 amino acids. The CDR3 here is CASSIGPGQGSNVLTF. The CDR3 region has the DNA TGTGCCAGTAGTATAGGTCCCGGACAGGGATCCAACGTCCTGACTTTC.

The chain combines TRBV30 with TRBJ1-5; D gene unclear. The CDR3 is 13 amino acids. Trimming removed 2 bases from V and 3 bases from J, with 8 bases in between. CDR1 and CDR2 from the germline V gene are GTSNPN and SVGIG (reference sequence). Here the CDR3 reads CAWSSRPNQPQHF. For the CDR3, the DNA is TGTGCCTGGAGTTCCAGGCCCAATCAGCCCCAGCATTTT.

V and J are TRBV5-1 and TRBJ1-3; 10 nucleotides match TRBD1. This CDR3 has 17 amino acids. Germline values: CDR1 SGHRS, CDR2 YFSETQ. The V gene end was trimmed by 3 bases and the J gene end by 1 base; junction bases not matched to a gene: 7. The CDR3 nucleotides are TGCGCCAGCAGCTCGGACGGGACAGGGGCTTCTGGAAACACCATATATTTT. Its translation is CASSSDGTGASGNTIYF.

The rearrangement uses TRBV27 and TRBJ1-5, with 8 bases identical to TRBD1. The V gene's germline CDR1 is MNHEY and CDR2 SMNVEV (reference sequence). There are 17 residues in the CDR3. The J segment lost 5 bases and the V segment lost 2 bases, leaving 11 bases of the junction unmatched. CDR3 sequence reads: CASSLEPVGTGYQPQHF. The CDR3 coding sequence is TGTGCCAGCAGTTTAGAACCCGTGGGGACAGGATATCAGCCCCAGCATTTT.

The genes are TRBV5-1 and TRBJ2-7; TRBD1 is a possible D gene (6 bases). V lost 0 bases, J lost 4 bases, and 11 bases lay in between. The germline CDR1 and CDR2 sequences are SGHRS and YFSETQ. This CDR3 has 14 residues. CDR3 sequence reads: CASSLVGAGYEQYF. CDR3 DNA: TGCGCCAGCAGCTTGGTGGGGGCAGGGTACGAGCAGTACTTC. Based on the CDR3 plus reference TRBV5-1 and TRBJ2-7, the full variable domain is KAGVTQTPRYLIKTRGQQVTLSCSPISGHRSVSWYQQTPGQGLQFLFEYFSETQRNKGNFPGRFSGRQFSNSRSEMNVSTLELGDSALYLCASSLVGAGYEQYFGPGTRLTVT.

This CDR3 reads CASSPDRNYGYTF. The CDR3 coding sequence is TGTGCCAGCAGCCCGGACAGGAACTATGGCTACACCTTC. This chain connects TRBV7-2 to TRBJ1-2; 7 bases map to TRBD1. Germline CDR1 reads SGHTA; CDR2 reads FQGNSA. CDR3 length: 13 residues. Trimming at V came to 5 bases and at J to 2 bases, leaving 2 bases not matched to a gene. Filled out from reference TRBV7-2 and TRBJ1-2, the complete variable domain reads GAGVSQSPSNKVTEKGKDVELRCDPISGHTALYWYRQSLGQGLEFLIYFQGNSAPDKSGLPSDRFSAERTGGSVSTLTIQRTQQEDSAVYLCASSPDRNYGYTFGSGTRLTVV.